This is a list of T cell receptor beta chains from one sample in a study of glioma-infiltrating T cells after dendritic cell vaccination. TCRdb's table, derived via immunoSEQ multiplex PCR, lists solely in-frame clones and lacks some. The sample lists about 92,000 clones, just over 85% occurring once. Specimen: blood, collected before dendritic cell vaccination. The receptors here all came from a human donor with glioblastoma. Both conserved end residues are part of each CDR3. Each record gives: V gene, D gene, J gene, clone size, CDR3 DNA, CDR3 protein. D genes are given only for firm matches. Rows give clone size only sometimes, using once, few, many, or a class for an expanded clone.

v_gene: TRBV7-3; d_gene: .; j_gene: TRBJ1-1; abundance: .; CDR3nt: TGTGCCAGCAGCTTCGCGGTGAACACTGAAGCTTTCTTT; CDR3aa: CASSFAVNTEAFF
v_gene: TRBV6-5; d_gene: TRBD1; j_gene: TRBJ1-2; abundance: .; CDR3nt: TGTGCCAGCAGTAAGGACAGGTTTATTAGCTATGGCTACACCTTC; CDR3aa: CASSKDRFISYGYTF
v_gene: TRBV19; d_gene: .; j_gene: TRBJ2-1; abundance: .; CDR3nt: TGTGCCAGTAGTATCGGATGGGGCCACTACTACAATGAGCAGTTCTTC; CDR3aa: CASSIGWGHYYNEQFF
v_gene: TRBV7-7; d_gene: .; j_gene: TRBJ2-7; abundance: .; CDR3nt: TGTGCCAGCAGCTTAGATCCGGACAGCTACGAGCAGTACTTC; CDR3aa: CASSLDPDSYEQYF
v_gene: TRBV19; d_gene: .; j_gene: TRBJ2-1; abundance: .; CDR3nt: TGTGCCAGTAGCATAAGTACTCTATACAATGAGCAGTTCTTC; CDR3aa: CASSISTLYNEQFF
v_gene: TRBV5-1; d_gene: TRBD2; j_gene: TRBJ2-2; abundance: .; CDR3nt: TGCGCCAGCAGCCCTAGCGGGAGGCCTCAGAACACCGGGGAGCTGTTTTTT; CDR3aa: CASSPSGRPQNTGELFF
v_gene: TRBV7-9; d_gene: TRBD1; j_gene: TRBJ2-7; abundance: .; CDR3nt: TGTGCCAGCAGCTTCCGGGACAGCTACGAGCAGTACTTC; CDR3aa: CASSFRDSYEQYF
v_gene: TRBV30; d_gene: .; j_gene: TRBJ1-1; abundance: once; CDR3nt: TGTGCCTGGAGTGGCCGCCAGTTGTTCACTGAAGCTTTCTTT; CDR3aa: CAWSGRQLFTEAFF
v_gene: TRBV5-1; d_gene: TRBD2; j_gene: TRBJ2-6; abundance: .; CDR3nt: TGCGCCAGCAGCTTGAGCGGGAGCTTCTCTTTAGGTGGGGCCAACGTCCTGACTTTC; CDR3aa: CASSLSGSFSLGGANVLTF
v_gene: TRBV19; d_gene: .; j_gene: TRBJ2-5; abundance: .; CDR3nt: TGTGCCAGTAGTATGGGCATCTCTAAGACCCAGTACTTC; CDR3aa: CASSMGISKTQYF
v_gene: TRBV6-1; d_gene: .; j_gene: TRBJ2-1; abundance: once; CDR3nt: TGTGCCAGCAGTGATAGGGGAATACAGTTCTTC; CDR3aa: CASSDRGIQFF
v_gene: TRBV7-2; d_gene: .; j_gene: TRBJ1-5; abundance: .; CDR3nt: TGTGCCAGCAGCTTAGGCAGAACGAGCAATCAGCCCCAGCATTTT; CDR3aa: CASSLGRTSNQPQHF
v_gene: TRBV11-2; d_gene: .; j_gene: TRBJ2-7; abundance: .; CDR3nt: TGTGCCAGCAGCCCGGGGCAGGGGCCCTACGAGCAGTACTTC; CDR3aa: CASSPGQGPYEQYF
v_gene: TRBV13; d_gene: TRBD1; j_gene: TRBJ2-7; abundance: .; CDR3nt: TGTGCCAGCAGCTCTATTACCGGGACAGGGGCCTACGAGCAGTACTTC; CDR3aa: CASSSITGTGAYEQYF
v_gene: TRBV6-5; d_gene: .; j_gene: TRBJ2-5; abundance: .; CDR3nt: TGTGCCAGCAGTTACTTAGGGGGGGCCGGAGAGACCCAGTACTTC; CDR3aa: CASSYLGGAGETQYF
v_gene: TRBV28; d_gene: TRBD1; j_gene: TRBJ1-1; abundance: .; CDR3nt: TGTGCCAGCCGGGGGACAGGGGGCGCGCGGGTCACTGAAGCTTTCTTT; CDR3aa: CASRGTGGARVTEAFF
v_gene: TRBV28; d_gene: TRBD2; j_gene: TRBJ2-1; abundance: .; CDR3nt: TGTGCCAGCAGTTTGTCGGGACTAGCGGCCTACAATGAGCAGTTCTTC; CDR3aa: CASSLSGLAAYNEQFF
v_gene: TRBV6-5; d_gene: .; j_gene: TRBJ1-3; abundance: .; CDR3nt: TGTGCCAGCATCAGGGGCTCTGGAAACACCATATATTTT; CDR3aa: CASIRGSGNTIYF
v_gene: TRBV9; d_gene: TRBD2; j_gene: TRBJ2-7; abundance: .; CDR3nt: TGTGCCAGCAGCCCTCTGACTAGCGGGAGGGGGGAGCAGTACTTC; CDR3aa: CASSPLTSGRGEQYF
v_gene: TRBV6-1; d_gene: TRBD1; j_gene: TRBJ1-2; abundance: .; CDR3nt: TGTGCCAGCAGTGAAGCTCTTAGGACAGGGCGCGGCTACACCTTC; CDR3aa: CASSEALRTGRGYTF
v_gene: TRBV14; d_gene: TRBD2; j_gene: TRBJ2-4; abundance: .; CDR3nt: TGTGCCAGCAGCCAAGGACTAGCGGGACCCGGAGCCAAAAACATTCAGTACTTC; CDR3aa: CASSQGLAGPGAKNIQYF
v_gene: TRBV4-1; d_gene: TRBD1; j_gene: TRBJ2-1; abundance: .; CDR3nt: TGCGCCAGCAGCCAAGCGGGGACAGGGTACAATGAGCAGTTCTTC; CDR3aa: CASSQAGTGYNEQFF
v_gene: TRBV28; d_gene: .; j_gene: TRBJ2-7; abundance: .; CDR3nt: TGTGCCAGCAGTCCCTTATGGTCGGCGGCTGGGTTCTACGAGCAGTACTTC; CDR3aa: CASSPLWSAAGFYEQYF
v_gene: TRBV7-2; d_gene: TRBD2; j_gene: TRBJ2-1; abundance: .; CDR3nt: TGTGCCGGCGCGAGCGGGATTGAGCAGTTCTTC; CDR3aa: CAGASGIEQFF